This TCR beta chain derives from a study of blood T cell repertoires in COVID-19. In the study overall: Specimens from acute and convalescent COVID-19 originated in the United States, Italy and Spain. Sources were T cells, B-cell-depleted T cells, or PBMCs; the material itself was cDNA or gDNA.

Original handling: The authors estimated nucleated cell counts from reference gene primer amplification. Generated by immunoSEQ multiplex PCR, the TCRdb table keeps only in-frame clones and is missing some. V, J and clone size are those of that table, while D and trimming were read from the DNA. This repertoire shows 100,000 to 150,000 clones, approximately 85% found once; its top ten account for 15% to 20%. V was clipped by 4 bases and J by 10 bases, with 29 bases between them. The CDR3 sequence is 19 residues long. In germline, CDR1 is LGHDT, CDR2 YNNKEL (reference sequence). The chain couples TRBV3-1 (or the pseudogene TRBV3-2) to TRBJ1-6, with a tentative D call TRBD1 (6 bases). The sequencing input was peripheral blood. The TCR originated in a man aged 25-45 years with COVID-19, enrolled during active disease. CDR3 sequence reads: CASSPNRDKGPLSRSPLHF. CDR3 nucleotide sequence: TGTGCCAGCAGCCCTAACCGGGACAAGGGACCCTTGTCAAGGTCACCCCTCCACTTT.